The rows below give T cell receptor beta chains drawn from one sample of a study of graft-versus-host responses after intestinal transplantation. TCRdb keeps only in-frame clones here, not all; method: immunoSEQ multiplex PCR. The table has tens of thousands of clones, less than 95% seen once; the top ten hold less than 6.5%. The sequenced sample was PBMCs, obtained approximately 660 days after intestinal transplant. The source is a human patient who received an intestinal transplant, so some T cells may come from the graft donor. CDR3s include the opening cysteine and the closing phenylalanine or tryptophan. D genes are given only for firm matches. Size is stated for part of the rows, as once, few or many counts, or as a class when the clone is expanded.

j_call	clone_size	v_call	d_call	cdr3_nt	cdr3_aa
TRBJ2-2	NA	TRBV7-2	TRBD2	TGTGCCAGCAGCTTCCCCCTAGCGGGCATGAACACCGGGGAGCTGTTTTTT	CASSFPLAGMNTGELFF
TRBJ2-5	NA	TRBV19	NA	TGTGCCAGTAGGGTCTCGGGGGGCGGAGAGACCCAGTACTTC	CASRVSGGGETQYF
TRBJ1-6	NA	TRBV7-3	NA	TGTGCCAGAGGGCATCCTATAACAGCATCCTATAATTCACCCCTCCACTTT	CARGHPITASYNSPLHF
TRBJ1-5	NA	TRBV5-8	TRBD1	TGTGCCAGCACCGGACAGGGCAATCAGCCCCAGCATTTT	CASTGQGNQPQHF
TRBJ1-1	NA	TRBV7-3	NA	TGTGCCAGCAGCTTATACGTGACGGCCGAAGCTTTCTTT	CASSLYVTAEAFF
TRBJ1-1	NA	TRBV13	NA	TGTGCCAGCAGCTACCTCCGTTCGGCAGGGACCCCTGAAGCTTTCTTT	CASSYLRSAGTPEAFF
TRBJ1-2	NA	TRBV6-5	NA	TGTGCCAGCAGTTACTCGTCACAGGGTGGCTATGGCTACACCTTC	CASSYSSQGGYGYTF
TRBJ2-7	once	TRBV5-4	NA	TGTGCCAGCAGCTTGGGGGGGATCTCCTACGAGCAGTACTTC	CASSLGGISYEQYF
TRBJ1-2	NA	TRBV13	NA	TGTGCCAGCAGCTTCCTCGCTAACTATGGCTACACCTTC	CASSFLANYGYTF
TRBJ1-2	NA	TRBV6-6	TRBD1	TGTGCCAGCAGTTACTCGGGACAGACACACTATGGCTACACCTTC	CASSYSGQTHYGYTF
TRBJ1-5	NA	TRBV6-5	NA	TGTGCCAGCAGTTACAGGGAGGGTCAGCCCCAGCATTTT	CASSYREGQPQHF
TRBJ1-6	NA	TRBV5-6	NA	TGTGCCAGCAGCTTGACACTTACCTCCTATAATTCACCCCTCCACTTT	CASSLTLTSYNSPLHF
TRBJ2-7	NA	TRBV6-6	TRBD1	TGTGCCAGCAGTTACAGGTCCGGGACAGGGGGAGAGCAGTACTTC	CASSYRSGTGGEQYF
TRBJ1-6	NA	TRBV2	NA	TGTGCCAGCAGTGTACAGGAATTTAATTCACCCCTCCACTTT	CASSVQEFNSPLHF
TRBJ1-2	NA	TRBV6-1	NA	TGTGCCAGCAGTGAAGTCCACCTGTGGGTCGGAGGGGAAGATGGCTACACCTTC	CASSEVHLWVGGEDGYTF
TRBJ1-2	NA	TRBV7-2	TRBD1	TGTGCCAGCAGCTTAGTTTTGGCAGGGGGAGGCCGTGGCTACACCTTC	CASSLVLAGGGRGYTF
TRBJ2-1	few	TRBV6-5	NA	TGTGCCAGCAGTTACGGAGGGACGACTTTTTCCCAGCAGTTCTTC	CASSYGGTTFSQQFF
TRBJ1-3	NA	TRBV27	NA	TGTGCCAGCAGCCAGGGTCCTGCTGGAAACACCATATATTTT	CASSQGPAGNTIYF
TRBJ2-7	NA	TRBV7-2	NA	TGTGCCAGCAGGCAACCAACAGAAATCTACGAGCAGTACTTC	CASRQPTEIYEQYF
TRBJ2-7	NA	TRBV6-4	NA	TGTGCCAGCAGCAACGTCCGGTACACCTACGAGCAGTACTTC	CASSNVRYTYEQYF
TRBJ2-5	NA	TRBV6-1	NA	TGTGCCAGCAACCTATTCAATGGACAAGAGACCCAGTACTTC	CASNLFNGQETQYF
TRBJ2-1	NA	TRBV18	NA	TGTGCCAGCTCACCAGCCAGGTTAGACAATGAGCAGTTCTTC	CASSPARLDNEQFF